This passage covers 29 T cell receptor beta chains from one sample sequenced in a study of blood T cell repertoires in COVID-19. Profiling relied on immunoSEQ multiplex PCR, and the TCRdb table lists in-frame clones only, not all of them. The table has fewer than 400,000 clones, roughly nine tenths seen once. Sequencing input: PBMCs or T cells enriched from blood (not recorded which). The receptor source for this set is a woman between 25 and 40 years old who had recovered from COVID-19.

The chain combines TRBV23-1 with TRBJ1-6; D not resolved. TRBV23-1 is an open reading frame whose function is uncertain. Trimming left V 7 bases short and J 9 bases short, with 25 bases between. This CDR3 has 17 residues. The CDR3 spells CASTTGLTVGRSSPLHF. As DNA, the CDR3 is TGCGCCAGCACCACGGGGTTGACGGTGGGAAGGAGTTCACCCCTCCACTTT.

CDR3 residues: CASSPGGSGDYNEQFF. The DNA for the CDR3 is TGCGCCAGCAGCCCCGGGGGTAGCGGGGATTACAATGAGCAGTTCTTC. J is TRBJ2-1 and V is TRBV4-3; 8 nucleotides agree with TRBD2. Germline CDR1 and CDR2: LGHNA and YSLEER. This CDR3 has 16 amino acids. J lost 4 bases, V lost 4 bases, and 9 bases had no gene match.

The CDR3 here is CASSTVTASNQPQHF. DNA for the CDR3: TGTGCCAGTAGCACCGTAACAGCCTCCAATCAGCCCCAGCATTTT. The chain employs TRBV19 and TRBJ1-5, with no clear D. This CDR3 spans 15 amino acids. V was pared by 6 bases and J by 3 bases, with 15 bases between. Germline CDR1 is LNHDA and CDR2 is SQIVND (reference sequence).

The chain links TRBV18 to TRBJ1-2; 7 nucleotides match TRBD1. CDR1 KGHSH and CDR2 LQKENI come from the germline V gene. The CDR3 covers 14 residues. The V and J ends lost 4 bases and 4 bases, in that order; junction bases with no gene match: 6. The CDR3 coding sequence is TGTGCCAGCTCACTAGGACAGGAGACCTATGGCTACACCTTC. It encodes CASSLGQETYGYTF. Complete variable domain (other parts from reference TRBV18 and TRBJ1-2): NAGVMQNPRHLVRRRGQEARLRCSPMKGHSHVYWYRQLPEEGLKFMVYLQKENIIDESGMPKERFSAEFPKEGPSILRIQQVVRGDSAAYFCASSLGQETYGYTFGSGTRLTVV.

This chain links TRBV28 with TRBJ1-6; no clear D. The V gene's germline CDR1 is MDHEN and CDR2 SYDVKM. The CDR3 has 16 residues. V was pared by 5 bases and J by 0 bases, with 11 bases between. CDR3 coding DNA: TGTGCCAGCAGTCCCTTTTCCGGCTCCTATAATTCACCCCTCCACTTT. Protein: CASSPFSGSYNSPLHF. Using reference TRBV28 and TRBJ1-6 for the parts outside the CDR3, the full variable domain is DVKVTQSSRYLVKRTGEKVFLECVQDMDHENMFWYRQDPGLGLRLIYFSYDVKMKEKGDIPEGYSVSREKKERFSLILESASTNQTSMYLCASSPFSGSYNSPLHFGNGTRLTVT.

V usage is TRBV5-1 and J usage is TRBJ1-1, with no clear D. V dropped 9 bases and J dropped 1 base, with 16 bases sitting between them. Germline V gives CDR1 SGHRS, CDR2 YFSETQ. This CDR3 has 14 amino acids. The DNA for the CDR3 is TGCGCCACCACACTTGGGCCGACGAACACTGAAGCTTTCTTT. Translated: CATTLGPTNTEAFF.

The chain has TRBV5-8 and TRBJ1-5; D gene ambiguous. V lost 2 bases to trimming and J lost 5 bases, with 11 bases between them. Germline assignment: CDR1 SGHTS and CDR2 YDEGEE. This CDR3 contains 14 residues. The CDR3 is CASSFGPVDQPQHF. CDR3 nucleotide sequence: TGTGCCAGCAGCTTTGGGCCAGTAGATCAGCCCCAGCATTTT.

This rearrangement joins TRBV28 to TRBJ1-2, with 9 bases aligning to TRBD1. The CDR3 sequence is 13 residues long. V dropped 4 bases and J dropped 6; count of bases not matched to a gene: 3. Germline CDR1 is MDHEN and CDR2 is SYDVKM. The CDR3 loop is CASSYRGHHGYTF. The DNA for the CDR3 is TGTGCCAGCAGTTACAGGGGGCACCATGGCTACACCTTC.

Only a few counts were recorded for this clone. This chain uses TRBV5-1 with TRBJ1-3, with D unclear. Trimming shortened V by 7 bases and J by 8 bases, and 13 bases separated the two germline ends. The germline CDR1 and CDR2 sequences are SGHRS and YFSETQ. This CDR3 spans 12 amino acids. The CDR3, as DNA: TGCGCCAGCCCCTTCCCCGGGGACACCATATATTTT. Residues: CASPFPGDTIYF.

The chain carries TRBV28 and TRBJ2-1, with 7 bases lining up with TRBD1. The CDR3 consists of 15 residues. Germline CDR1 and CDR2: MDHEN and SYDVKM. J was trimmed by 4 bases and V by 6 bases; bases with no gene match: 9. The chain's CDR3 is CASRPPTGLYNEQFF. Here the CDR3 DNA reads TGTGCCAGCAGACCTCCGACAGGGCTTTACAATGAGCAGTTCTTC.

V is TRBV10-3 and J is TRBJ2-1; 8 nucleotides line up with TRBD2. The germline CDR1 and CDR2 sequences are ENHRY and SYGVKD. Trimming at V came to 0 bases and at J to 2 bases, leaving 3 bases not matched to a gene. CDR3 size: 16 residues. The CDR3, as DNA: TGTGCCATCAGTGAGTCCACTAGCGGTGCCTACAATGAGCAGTTCTTC. Amino acid sequence: CAISESTSGAYNEQFF.

The V and J genes are TRBV28 and TRBJ2-1, with 9 positions matching TRBD2. From germline, CDR1 is MDHEN and CDR2 SYDVKM. The CDR3 is made up of 16 amino acids. V shed 0 bases and J 2 bases; nucleotides not matched to a gene: 2. The CDR3 nucleotides are TGTGCCAGCAGTTTATGGACTAGCGGAACCTACAATGAGCAGTTCTTC. Amino acid sequence: CASSLWTSGTYNEQFF.

The chain has TRBV15 and TRBJ2-7; tentatively, D is TRBD2 (5 bases). Germline V lookup: CDR1 LNHNV, CDR2 YYDKDF (reference sequence). CDR3 length: 13 residues. V gave up 0 bases and J gave up 3 bases, with 6 bases separating them. The CDR3 DNA sequence: TGTGCCACCAGCAGAGATGAGGGCTACGAGCAGTACTTC. Residues: CATSRDEGYEQYF.

This chain uses TRBV18 with TRBJ2-7, with 8 nucleotides matching TRBD1. The ends lost 8 bases at V and 4 bases at J; junction bases unmatched: 4. Germline V lookup: CDR1 KGHSH, CDR2 LQKENI. The CDR3 sequence is 12 residues long. CDR3 sequence reads: CASHRGEYEQYF. The CDR3 coding sequence is TGTGCCAGCCACAGGGGGGAGTACGAGCAGTACTTC.

This clone was detected only once. The V and J genes are TRBV5-6 and TRBJ2-7, with TRBD1 identical over 8 bases. Per the germline V gene, CDR1 is SGHDT and CDR2 is YYEEEE. The CDR3 contains 15 residues. The V segment lost 4 bases and the J segment 5 bases; nucleotides outside the gene matches: 11. The CDR3 protein is CASSLQGTGLNEQYF. The CDR3 DNA is TGTGCCAGCAGCCTGCAAGGGACAGGATTGAACGAGCAGTACTTC.

The gene calls are TRBV27 and TRBJ2-7, with D possibly matching TRBD1 (5 bases). CDR1 is MNHEY, CDR2 SMNVEV, per germline (reference sequence). The CDR3 length is 14 residues. Trimming removed 6 bases from V and 1 base from J, with 13 bases in between. The CDR3 protein is CASRAQGHSYEQYF. In DNA form, the CDR3 reads TGTGCCAGCAGAGCTCAGGGTCATTCCTACGAGCAGTACTTC.

The V call is TRBV18, the J call TRBJ1-6; 7 positions agree with TRBD1. Trimming at V came to 3 bases and at J to 14 bases, leaving 10 bases not matched to a gene. Germline CDR1 reads KGHSH; CDR2 reads LQKENI. The CDR3 sequence is 14 residues long. CDR3 sequence (DNA): TGTGCCAGCTCACCCGACAGGGCTATGTGGGCCCTCCACTTT. It translates to CASSPDRAMWALHF.

The CDR3 protein is CASYAGQTSSYEQYF. DNA of the CDR3: TGCGCCAGCTACGCGGGACAGACGAGCTCCTACGAGCAGTACTTC. This chain connects TRBV5-1 to TRBJ2-7; tentatively, D is TRBD1 (7 bases). The CDR3 contains 15 residues. CDR1 SGHRS and CDR2 YFSETQ come from the germline V gene. The germline V and J ends were trimmed by 7 bases and 0 bases, with 17 bases remaining between them.

The CDR3 bases are TGTGCCAGCAGCTTAGTGGGACCGGGCGGGGGAGCAGATACGCAGTATTTT. As protein: CASSLVGPGGGADTQYF. The V and J genes are TRBV7-3 and TRBJ2-3; TRBD2 matches 7 bases. The germline V gene has CDR1 SGHTA and CDR2 FQGTGA. The CDR3 has 17 residues. V gave up 2 bases and J gave up 4 bases; unmatched junction bases: 12.

This sequence joins TRBV6-2 or TRBV6-3 and TRBJ2-3; tentatively, D is TRBD1 (6 bases). Germline V CDR1 and CDR2: MNHEY, SVGEGT. V lost 6 bases to trimming and J lost 1 base, with 14 bases between them. The CDR3 totals 15 residues. The CDR3 loop is CASSLQGIGTDTQYF. The CDR3 DNA reads as TGTGCCAGCAGCTTACAGGGTATAGGCACAGATACGCAGTATTTT.

This chain's CDR3 is CASSLIVGQSYGYTF. CDR3 DNA sequence: TGTGCCAGCAGTTTAATCGTGGGCCAGTCCTATGGCTACACCTTC. The rearrangement links TRBV28 to TRBJ1-2; D not resolved. The CDR3 length is 15 residues. Per the germline V gene, CDR1 is MDHEN and CDR2 is SYDVKM. Trimming pared 2 bases from V and 4 bases from J, leaving 14 bases between.

The chain couples TRBV24-1 to TRBJ2-3, with D tentatively TRBD2 (6 bases). The CDR3 is made up of 20 amino acids. Per germline, CDR1 KGHDR and CDR2 SFDVKD. V dropped 4 bases and J dropped 2 bases, with 27 bases sitting between them. CDR3 sequence: CATSDPGGAAGSVVTDTQYF. CDR3 bases: TGTGCCACCAGTGACCCAGGCGGGGCTGCGGGTTCTGTGGTCACAGATACGCAGTATTTT.

CDR3 DNA sequence: TGTGCCAGCAGTCTTGGTATCGGTGCACCTGAAGCTTTCTTT. Translating gives CASSLGIGAPEAFF. The chain employs TRBV11-2 and TRBJ1-1; no clear D gene. The CDR3 is 14 amino acids. Germline V gene sequence: CDR1 SGHAT, CDR2 FQNNGV. V gave up 6 bases and J gave up 6 bases, with 17 bases separating them.

The rearrangement uses TRBV7-2 and TRBJ1-1; TRBD1 agrees at 7 bases. Germline CDR1 SGHTA, CDR2 FQGNSA. The CDR3 sequence is 15 residues long. Trimming at V came to 6 bases and at J to 3 bases, leaving 10 bases not matched to a gene. This CDR3 is CASSLAQGKHTEAFF. For the CDR3, the DNA is TGTGCCAGCAGTCTAGCACAGGGGAAACACACTGAAGCTTTCTTT.

This clone appeared a single time. J is TRBJ1-6 and V is TRBV19; D perhaps matches TRBD1 (6 bases). The germline CDR1 and CDR2 sequences are LNHDA and SQIVND (reference sequence). The CDR3 spans 13 residues. Trimming removed 9 bases at V and 9 bases at J, with 15 bases between. CDR3 loop: CASKYRDPSPLHF. As DNA, the CDR3 is TGTGCCAGCAAGTACAGGGATCCTTCACCCCTCCACTTT.

The chain links TRBV10-3 to TRBJ2-3; TRBD2 might be the D (5 bases). The CDR3 is made up of 14 amino acids. V dropped 6 bases and J dropped 6 bases, with 16 bases sitting between them. Germline V gene sequence: CDR1 ENHRY, CDR2 SYGVKD. CDR3 residues: CAISPENTGDTQYF. CDR3 nucleotide sequence: TGTGCCATCAGCCCAGAAAACACGGGGGATACGCAGTATTTT.

This chain uses TRBV10-2 with TRBJ2-7, with TRBD2 matching over 11 bases. The CDR3 covers 14 residues. CDR1 WSHSY and CDR2 SAAADI come from the germline V gene. V gave up 5 bases and J gave up 4 bases; unmatched junction bases: 4. CDR3 nucleotides: TGCGCCAGCAGTACTAGCGGGAGTTTGTACGAGCAGTACTTC. It translates to CASSTSGSLYEQYF.

The chain recombines TRBV15 with TRBJ1-1, with D maybe TRBD1 (6 bases). This CDR3 has 15 amino acids. Germline CDR1 reads LNHNV; CDR2 reads YYDKDF (reference sequence). Trimming took off 3 bases at V and 10 bases at J, with 21 bases between the two ends. The DNA of the CDR3 is TGTGCCACCAGCAGGGCTACAGGGTTTGAGCGCAGAGCTTTCTTT. This codes for CATSRATGFERRAFF. The full variable domain, with the rest looked up from reference TRBV15 and TRBJ1-1, is DAMVIQNPRYQVTQFGKPVTLSCSQTLNHNVMYWYQQKSSQAPKLLFHYYDKDFNNEADTPDNFQSRRPNTSFCFLDIRSPGLGDTAMYLCATSRATGFERRAFFGQGTRLTVV.

CDR3 residues: CASSPTTGFYEQYF. CDR3 in DNA: TGTGCCAGCTCACCCACGACAGGGTTCTACGAGCAGTACTTC. The V call is TRBV18, the J call TRBJ2-7; 7 bases are a match to TRBD1. The ends lost 3 bases at V and 3 bases at J; junction bases unmatched: 5. The CDR3 sequence is 14 residues long. Per germline, CDR1 KGHSH and CDR2 LQKENI.